The subject of this entry is one T cell receptor beta chain. Germline CDR1 is MNHEY and CDR2 is SVGEGT. V trimming: 4 bases; J trimming: 9 bases; junction bases outside the gene matches: 9. CDR3 size: 13 residues. This record comes from a study of blood T cell repertoires in COVID-19. Study-level information: Acute and convalescent COVID-19 specimens originated in the United States, Italy and Spain. T cells, B-cell-depleted T cells, or PBMCs supplied cDNA or gDNA.

How the authors handled the data: Counts of nucleated cells, estimated from reference gene primer amplification, were obtained. Measured with immunoSEQ multiplex PCR; TCRdb has only the in-frame clones, and not every one. For V, J and clone size, that table is used; D and trimming come from the DNA. The sample contains more than 15,000 clones, 80% to 90% of which appear only once. The sequenced sample was peripheral blood. The sequence came from a human donor in a cohort sampled during active COVID-19. This chain connects TRBV6-2 or TRBV6-3 to TRBJ2-7; 7 positions agree with TRBD1. The CDR3 here is CASSFQDRSRQYF. In DNA, the CDR3 is TGTGCCAGCAGTTTTCAGGACAGGTCGAGGCAGTACTTC.